This record covers a single T cell receptor beta chain. Its antigen is unknown. The data originate from a study of identical twins. The study's findings and limits: Cord blood beta clonotypes that were abundant carried fewer insertions, and memory repertoires showed no such trend. Not following the same donors, the study drew its conclusions from cross-sectional statistical analysis. Invariant MAIT and iNKT cells may have partly biased zero-insertion analyses. Models underestimated TCR alpha sharing (out-of-frame) in monozygotic twins.

TCRdb fed the 5' RACE reads into MiXCR, producing one record per CDR3 protein. The profile shows approximately 530,000 distinct CDR3 sequences, around 22% of them singletons. CDR1 is DFQATT, CDR2 SNEGSKA, per germline (reference sequence). This CDR3 is 13 amino acids long. V lost 6 bases and J lost 3, with 14 bases in between. The same data also went into a second study, on yellow fever vaccine responses in identical twins.

The chain employs TRBV20-1 and TRBJ2-5; D could derive from TRBD1 or TRBD2 (5 bases each). The sample consisted of CD4+ T cells sorted from blood. The receptor's source is a woman in her late teens or twenties in good health. CDR3 loop: CSAVRGPEETQYF. In DNA form, the CDR3 reads TGCAGTGCCGTAAGGGGACCTGAAGAGACCCAGTACTTC.